These 4 T cell receptor beta chains originate from one sample sequenced in a study of T cell responses to AZD1222 COVID-19 vaccine. The method was immunoSEQ multiplex PCR; TCRdb's version includes in-frame clones alone and lacks a portion of them. Here the sample spans roughly 130,000 clones, roughly 92% being singletons. Here the sequenced sample was peripheral blood, taken 28 days after the second AZD1222 dose. The receptors originated from an adult who received the AZD1222 COVID-19 vaccine.

The V and J genes are TRBV7-9 and TRBJ1-3, with D possibly TRBD1 on 6 matching bases. The length of the CDR3 is 15 residues. The V gene's germline CDR1 is SEHNR and CDR2 FQNEAQ (reference sequence). Trimming removed 5 bases at V and 4 bases at J, with 15 bases between. The CDR3 loop reads CASSPGVVPGNTIYF. In DNA form, the CDR3 reads TGTGCCAGCAGCCCAGGGGTAGTTCCCGGAAACACCATATATTTT.

The chain uses TRBV29-1 and TRBJ1-5, with no clear D. The CDR3 spans 13 residues. V was trimmed by 5 bases and J by 3 bases, leaving 11 bases between them. Germline CDR1 is SQVTM and CDR2 is ANQGSEA. CDR3 protein: CSVSGNNNQPQHF. The CDR3 DNA reads TGCAGCGTTTCGGGCAATAACAATCAGCCCCAGCATTTT.

The chain recombines TRBV21-1 with TRBJ1-5; the table's D gene call, TRBD1, was not cross checked with the DNA. TRBV21-1 is a pseudogene segment. The CDR3 has 17 residues. The CDR3: CASSSRTGGASNQPQHF. The DNA of the CDR3 is TGTGCCAGCAGCTCCCGGACAGGGGGCGCGAGCAATCAGCCCCAGCATTTT.

The J gene is TRBJ1-1, the V gene TRBV6-5, with 10 bases matching TRBD1. The CDR3 extends over 14 amino acids. Germline loops: CDR1 MNHEY, CDR2 SVGAGI. With V trimmed by 6 bases and J by 7 bases, 8 bases remained unmatched. The CDR3 region has the DNA TGTGCCAGCAGGGGGGACAGGGGAGGAGGTGAAGCTTTCTTT. This gives the protein CASRGDRGGGEAFF.